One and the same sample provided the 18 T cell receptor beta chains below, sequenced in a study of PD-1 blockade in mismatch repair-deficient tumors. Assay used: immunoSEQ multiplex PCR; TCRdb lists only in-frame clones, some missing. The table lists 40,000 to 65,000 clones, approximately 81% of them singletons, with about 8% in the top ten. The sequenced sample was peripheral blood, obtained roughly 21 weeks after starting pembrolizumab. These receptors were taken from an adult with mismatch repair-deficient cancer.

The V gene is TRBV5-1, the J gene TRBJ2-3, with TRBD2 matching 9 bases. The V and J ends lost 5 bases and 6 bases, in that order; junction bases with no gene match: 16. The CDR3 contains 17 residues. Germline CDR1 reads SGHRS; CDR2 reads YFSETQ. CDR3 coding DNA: TGCGCCAGCAGTCTGGGGGCTAGCGGGACCCTCGCGGATACGCAGTATTTT. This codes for CASSLGASGTLADTQYF.

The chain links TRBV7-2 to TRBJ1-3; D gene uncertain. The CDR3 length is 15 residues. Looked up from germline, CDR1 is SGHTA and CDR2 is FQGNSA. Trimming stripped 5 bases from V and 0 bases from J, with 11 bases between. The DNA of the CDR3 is TGTGCCAGCAGCCCCGGGTACACCTCTGGAAACACCATATATTTT. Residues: CASSPGYTSGNTIYF. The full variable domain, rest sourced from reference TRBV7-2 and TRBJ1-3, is GAGVSQSPSNKVTEKGKDVELRCDPISGHTALYWYRQSLGQGLEFLIYFQGNSAPDKSGLPSDRFSAERTGGSVSTLTIQRTQQEDSAVYLCASSPGYTSGNTIYFGEGSWLTVV.

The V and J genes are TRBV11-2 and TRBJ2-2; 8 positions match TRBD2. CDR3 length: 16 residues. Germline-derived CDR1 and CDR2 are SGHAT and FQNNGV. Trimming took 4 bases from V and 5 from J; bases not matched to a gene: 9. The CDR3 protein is CASSSPRLASTGELFF. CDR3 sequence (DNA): TGTGCCAGCAGCTCACCCCGACTAGCGTCAACCGGGGAGCTGTTTTTT.

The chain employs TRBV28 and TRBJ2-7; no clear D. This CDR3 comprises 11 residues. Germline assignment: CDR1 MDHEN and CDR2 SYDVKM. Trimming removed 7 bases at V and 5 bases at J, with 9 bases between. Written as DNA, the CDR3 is TGTGCCAGCACCAACGCTAACGAGCAGTACTTC. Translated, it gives CASTNANEQYF.

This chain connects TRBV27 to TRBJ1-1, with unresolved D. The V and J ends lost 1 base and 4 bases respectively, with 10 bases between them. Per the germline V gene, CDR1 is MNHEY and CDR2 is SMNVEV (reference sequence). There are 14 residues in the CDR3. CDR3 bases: TGTGCCAGCAGTTTATATGGGTTGGGCACTGAAGCTTTCTTT. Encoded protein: CASSLYGLGTEAFF.

CDR3 region: CASSIQATLGYGYTF. The CDR3 region has the DNA TGTGCCAGTAGTATCCAGGCAACCCTTGGCTATGGCTACACCTTC. The genes are TRBV19 and TRBJ1-2; D not certain. Germline CDR1 is LNHDA and CDR2 is SQIVND (reference sequence). The ends were cut back, 3 bases at V and 4 bases at J, with 15 bases in the middle. The length of the CDR3 is 15 residues.

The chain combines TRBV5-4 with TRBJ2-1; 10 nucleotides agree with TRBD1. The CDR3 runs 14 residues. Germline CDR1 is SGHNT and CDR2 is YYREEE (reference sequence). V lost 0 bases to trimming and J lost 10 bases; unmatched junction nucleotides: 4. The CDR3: CASSLGQGAREQFF. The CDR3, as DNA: TGTGCCAGCAGCTTGGGACAGGGGGCTAGGGAGCAGTTCTTC. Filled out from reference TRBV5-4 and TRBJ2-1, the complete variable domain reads ETGVTQSPTHLIKTRGQQVTLRCSSQSGHNTVSWYQQALGQGPQFIFQYYREEENGRGNFPPRFSGLQFPNYSSELNVNALELDDSALYLCASSLGQGAREQFFGPGTRLTVL.

The CDR3 loop reads CASSLGAREGEKLFF. CDR3 in DNA: TGTGCCAGCAGCCTAGGCGCCAGGGAAGGTGAAAAACTGTTTTTT. This chain connects TRBV7-9 to TRBJ1-4; the D gene is possibly TRBD1 (5 bases). V gave up 5 bases and J gave up 7 bases, with 17 bases separating them. Germline V gene data show CDR1 as SEHNR and CDR2 as FQNEAQ (reference sequence). The CDR3 covers 15 residues.

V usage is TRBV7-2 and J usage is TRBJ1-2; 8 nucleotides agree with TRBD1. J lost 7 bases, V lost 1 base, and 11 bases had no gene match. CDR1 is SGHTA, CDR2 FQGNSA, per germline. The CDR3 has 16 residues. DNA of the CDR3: TGTGCCAGCAGCTTAGAGGTGGCAGGGGGCTCGGCTGGCTACACCTTC. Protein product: CASSLEVAGGSAGYTF.

In DNA form, the CDR3 reads TGTGCCACCGACAATCGCCCTAGCTCCTACAATGAGCAGTTCTTC. Its protein product is CATDNRPSSYNEQFF. V is TRBV27 and J is TRBJ2-1; D ambiguous. Germline loops: CDR1 MNHEY, CDR2 SMNVEV (reference sequence). The CDR3 is made up of 15 amino acids. V dropped 10 bases and J dropped 0 bases, with 16 bases sitting between them.

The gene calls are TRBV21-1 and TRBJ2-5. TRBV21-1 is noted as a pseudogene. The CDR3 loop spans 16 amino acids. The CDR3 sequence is CASSKTLWPIQETQYF. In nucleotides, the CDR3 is TGTGCCAGCAGCAAAACCCTATGGCCGATCCAAGAGACCCAGTACTTC.

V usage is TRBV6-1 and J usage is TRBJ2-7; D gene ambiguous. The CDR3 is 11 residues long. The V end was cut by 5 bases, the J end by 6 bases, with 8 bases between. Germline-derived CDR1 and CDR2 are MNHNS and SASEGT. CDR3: CASSHASEQYF. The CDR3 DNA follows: TGTGCCAGCAGTCACGCAAGCGAGCAGTACTTC.

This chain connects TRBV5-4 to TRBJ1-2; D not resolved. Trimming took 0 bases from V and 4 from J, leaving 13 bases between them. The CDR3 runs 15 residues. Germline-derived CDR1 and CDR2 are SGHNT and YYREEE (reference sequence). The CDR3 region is CASSLDSGRSYGYTF. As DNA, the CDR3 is TGTGCCAGCAGCTTGGACTCGGGTAGGAGCTATGGCTACACCTTC.

CDR3 nucleotide sequence: TGTGCCAGTAGTTCCTCCGCTAGCGGGGTCTACTACGAGCAGTACTTC. This codes for CASSSSASGVYYEQYF. This sequence joins TRBV19 and TRBJ2-7; 9 nucleotides match TRBD2. Germline V lookup: CDR1 LNHDA, CDR2 SQIVND (reference sequence). V was pared by 5 bases and J by 3 bases, with 11 bases of the junction left unmatched. This CDR3 is built from 16 residues. Supplemented by reference TRBV19 and TRBJ2-7, the full variable domain reads DGGITQSPKYLFRKEGQNVTLSCEQNLNHDAMYWYRQDPGQGLRLIYYSQIVNDFQKGDIAEGYSVSREKKESFPLTVTSAQKNPTAFYLCASSSSASGVYYEQYFGPGTRLTVT.

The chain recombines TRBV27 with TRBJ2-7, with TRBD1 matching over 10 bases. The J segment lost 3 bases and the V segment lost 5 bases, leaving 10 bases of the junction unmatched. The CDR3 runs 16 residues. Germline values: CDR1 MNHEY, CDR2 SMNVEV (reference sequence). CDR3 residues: CASSRKDRGLVYEQYF. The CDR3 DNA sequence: TGTGCCAGCAGTCGAAAAGACAGGGGGCTGGTCTACGAGCAGTACTTC.

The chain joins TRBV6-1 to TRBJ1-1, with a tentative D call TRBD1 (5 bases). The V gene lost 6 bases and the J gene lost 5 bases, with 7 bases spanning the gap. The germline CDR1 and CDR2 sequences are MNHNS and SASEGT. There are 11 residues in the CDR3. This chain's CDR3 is CASSKGTEAFF. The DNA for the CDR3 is TGTGCCAGCAGCAAGGGGACTGAAGCTTTCTTT.

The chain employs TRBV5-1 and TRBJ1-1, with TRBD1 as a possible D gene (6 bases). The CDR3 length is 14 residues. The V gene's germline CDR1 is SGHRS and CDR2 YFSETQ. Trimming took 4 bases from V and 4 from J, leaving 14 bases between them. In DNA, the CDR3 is TGCGCCAGCAGCCCCCAGGGGAGCGGCACTGAAGCTTTCTTT. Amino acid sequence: CASSPQGSGTEAFF.

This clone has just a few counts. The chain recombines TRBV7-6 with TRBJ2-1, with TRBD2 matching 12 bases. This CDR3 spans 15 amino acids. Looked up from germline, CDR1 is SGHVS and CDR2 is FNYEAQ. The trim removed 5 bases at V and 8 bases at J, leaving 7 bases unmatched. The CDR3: CASSDSSGRAHEQFF. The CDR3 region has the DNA TGTGCCAGCAGCGACTCTAGCGGGAGGGCCCATGAGCAGTTCTTC.